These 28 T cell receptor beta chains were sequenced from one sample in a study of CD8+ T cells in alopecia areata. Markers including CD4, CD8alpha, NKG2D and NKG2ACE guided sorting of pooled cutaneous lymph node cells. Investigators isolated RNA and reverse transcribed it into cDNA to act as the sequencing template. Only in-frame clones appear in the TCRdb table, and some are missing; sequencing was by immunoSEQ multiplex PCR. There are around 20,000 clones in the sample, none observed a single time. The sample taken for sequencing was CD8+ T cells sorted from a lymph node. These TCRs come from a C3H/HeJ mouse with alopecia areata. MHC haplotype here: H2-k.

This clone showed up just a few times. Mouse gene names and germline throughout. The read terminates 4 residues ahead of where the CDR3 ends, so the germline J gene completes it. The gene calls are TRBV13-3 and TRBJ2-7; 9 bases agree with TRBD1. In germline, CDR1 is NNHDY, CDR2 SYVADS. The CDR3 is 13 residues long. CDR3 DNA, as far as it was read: TGTGCCAGCAACTCCGGGACAGGGTAT. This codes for CASNSGTGY. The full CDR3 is CASNSGTGYEQYF.

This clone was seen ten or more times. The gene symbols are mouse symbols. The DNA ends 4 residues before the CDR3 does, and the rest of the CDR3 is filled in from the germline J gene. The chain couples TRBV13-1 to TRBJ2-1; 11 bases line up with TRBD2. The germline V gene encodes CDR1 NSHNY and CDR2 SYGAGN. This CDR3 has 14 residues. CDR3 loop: CASSGTGGRAEQFF. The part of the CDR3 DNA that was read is TGTGCCAGCAGTGGGACTGGGGGGCGCGCT.

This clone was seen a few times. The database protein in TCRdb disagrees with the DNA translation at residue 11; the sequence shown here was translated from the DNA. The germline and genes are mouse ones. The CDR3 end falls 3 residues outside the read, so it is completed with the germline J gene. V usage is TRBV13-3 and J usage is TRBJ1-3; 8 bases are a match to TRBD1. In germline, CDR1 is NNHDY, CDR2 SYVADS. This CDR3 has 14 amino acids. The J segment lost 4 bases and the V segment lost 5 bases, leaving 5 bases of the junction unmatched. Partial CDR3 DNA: TGTGCCAGCAGCTGGACAGGGAGGGGAAATACG. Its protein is CASSWTGRGNT. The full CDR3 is CASSWTGRGNTLYF.

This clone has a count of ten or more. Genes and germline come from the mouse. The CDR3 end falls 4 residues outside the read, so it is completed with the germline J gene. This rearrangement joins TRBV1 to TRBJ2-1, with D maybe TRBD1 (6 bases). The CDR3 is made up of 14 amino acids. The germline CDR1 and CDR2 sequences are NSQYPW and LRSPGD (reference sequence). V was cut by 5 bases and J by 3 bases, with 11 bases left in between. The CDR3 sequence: CTCSFPGVYAEQFF. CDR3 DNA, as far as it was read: TGCACCTGCAGTTTCCCAGGGGTCTATGCT.

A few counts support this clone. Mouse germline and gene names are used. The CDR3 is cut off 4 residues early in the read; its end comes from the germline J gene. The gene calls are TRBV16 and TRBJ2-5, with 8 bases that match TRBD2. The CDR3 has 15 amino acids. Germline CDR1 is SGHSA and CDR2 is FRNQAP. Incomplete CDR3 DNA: TGTGCAAGCAGCCCCCCGGGCTGGGGGGAAGAC. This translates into CASSPPGWGED. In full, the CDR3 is CASSPPGWGEDTQYF.

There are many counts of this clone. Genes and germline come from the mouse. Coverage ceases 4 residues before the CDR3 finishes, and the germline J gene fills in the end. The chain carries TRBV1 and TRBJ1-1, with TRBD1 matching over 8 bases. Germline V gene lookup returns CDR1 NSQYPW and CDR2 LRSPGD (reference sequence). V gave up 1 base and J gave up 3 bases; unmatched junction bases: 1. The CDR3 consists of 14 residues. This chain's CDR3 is CTCSAARGHTEVFF. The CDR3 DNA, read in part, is TGCACCTGCAGTGCAGCCAGGGGGCACACA. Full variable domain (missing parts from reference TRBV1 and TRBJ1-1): VTLLEQNPRWRLVPRGQAVNLRCILKNSQYPWMSWYQQDLQKQLQWLFTLRSPGDKEVKSLPGADYLATRVTDTELRLQVANMSQGRTLYCTCSAARGHTEVFFGKGTRLTVV.

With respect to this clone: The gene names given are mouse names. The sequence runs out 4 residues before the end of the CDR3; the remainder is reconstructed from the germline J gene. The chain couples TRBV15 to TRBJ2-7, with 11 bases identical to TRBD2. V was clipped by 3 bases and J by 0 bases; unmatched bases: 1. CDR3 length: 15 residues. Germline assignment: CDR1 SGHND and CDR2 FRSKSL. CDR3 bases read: TGTGCCAGCAGTTTGGGGACTGGGGGCTCCTAT. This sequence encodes CASSLGTGGSY. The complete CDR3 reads CASSLGTGGSYEQYF.

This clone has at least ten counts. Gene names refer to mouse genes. CDR3 bases read: TGTGCCACCCCGGGACTGGGGGGGCACTATGCT. As protein: CATPGLGGHYA. The full CDR3 protein reads CATPGLGGHYAEQFF. This sequence joins TRBV13-3 and TRBJ2-1; 14 bases map to TRBD2. The read ends 4 residues shy of where the CDR3 ends; the end is completed using the germline J gene. Germline CDR1 is NNHDY and CDR2 is SYVADS. The CDR3 loop spans 15 amino acids. The ends lost 9 bases at V and 2 bases at J; junction bases unmatched: 4.

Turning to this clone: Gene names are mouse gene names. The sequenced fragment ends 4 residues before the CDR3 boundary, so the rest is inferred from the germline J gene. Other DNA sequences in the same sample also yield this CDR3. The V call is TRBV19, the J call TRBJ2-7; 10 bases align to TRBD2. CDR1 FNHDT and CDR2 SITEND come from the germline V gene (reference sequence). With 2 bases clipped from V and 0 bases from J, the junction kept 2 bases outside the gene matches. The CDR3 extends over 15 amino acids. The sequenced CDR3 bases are TGTGCCAGCAGTATCCGGGACTGGGGCTCCTAT. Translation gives CASSIRDWGSY. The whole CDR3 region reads CASSIRDWGSYEQYF.

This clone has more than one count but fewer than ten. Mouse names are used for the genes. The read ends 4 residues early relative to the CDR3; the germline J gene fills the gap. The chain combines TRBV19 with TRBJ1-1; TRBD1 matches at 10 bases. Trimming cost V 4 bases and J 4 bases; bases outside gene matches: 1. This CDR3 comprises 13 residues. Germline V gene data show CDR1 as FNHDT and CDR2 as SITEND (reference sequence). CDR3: CASSDRGRTEVFF. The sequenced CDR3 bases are TGTGCCAGCAGTGACAGGGGGCGCACA.

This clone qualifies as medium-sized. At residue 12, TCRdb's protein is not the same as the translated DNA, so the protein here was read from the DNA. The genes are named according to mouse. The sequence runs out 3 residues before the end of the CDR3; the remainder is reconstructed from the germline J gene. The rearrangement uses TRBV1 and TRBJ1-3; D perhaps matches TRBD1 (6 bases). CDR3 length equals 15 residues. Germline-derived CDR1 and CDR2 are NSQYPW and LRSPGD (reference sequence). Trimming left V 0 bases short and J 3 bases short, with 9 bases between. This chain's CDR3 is CTCSADPRGGNTLYF. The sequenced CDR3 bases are TGCACCTGCAGTGCAGATCCCAGGGGTGGAAATACG. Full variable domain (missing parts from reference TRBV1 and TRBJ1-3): VTLLEQNPRWRLVPRGQAVNLRCILKNSQYPWMSWYQQDLQKQLQWLFTLRSPGDKEVKSLPGADYLATRVTDTELRLQVANMSQGRTLYCTCSADPRGGNTLYFGEGSRLIVV.

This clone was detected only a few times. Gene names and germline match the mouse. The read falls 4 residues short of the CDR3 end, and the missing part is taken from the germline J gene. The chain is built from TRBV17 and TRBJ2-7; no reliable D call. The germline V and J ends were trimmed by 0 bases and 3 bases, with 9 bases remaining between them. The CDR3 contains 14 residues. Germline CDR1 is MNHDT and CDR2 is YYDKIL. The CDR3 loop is CASSRDLGLYEQYF. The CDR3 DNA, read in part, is TGTGCTAGCAGTAGAGATTTGGGTCTCTAT.

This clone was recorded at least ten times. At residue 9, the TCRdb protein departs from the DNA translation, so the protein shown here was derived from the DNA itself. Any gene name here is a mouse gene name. CDR3: CASSPREGTLYF. CDR3 DNA, as far as it was read: TGTGCCAGCAGTCCCAGGGAAGGCACC. V gene TRBV13-3 combines with J gene TRBJ1-6; a weak D match, TRBD1 (5 bases). Read coverage stops 3 residues before the CDR3 terminus; the germline J gene supplies the remainder. TRBJ1-6 is an ORF, with its function uncertain. The CDR3 totals 12 residues. Germline V lookup: CDR1 NNHDY, CDR2 SYVADS.

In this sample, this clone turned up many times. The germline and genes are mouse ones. The covered CDR3 bases are TGTGCCAGCAGTGACTCAGGGAGGGAT. Translation gives CASSDSGRD. The complete CDR3 sequence is CASSDSGRDEQYF. The genes are TRBV13-3 and TRBJ2-7, with D tentatively TRBD1 (5 bases). The read is 4 residues too short to cover the CDR3 end, so that end is filled in from the germline J gene. CDR1 and CDR2 (germline): NNHDY, SYVADS. This CDR3 is 13 amino acids long.

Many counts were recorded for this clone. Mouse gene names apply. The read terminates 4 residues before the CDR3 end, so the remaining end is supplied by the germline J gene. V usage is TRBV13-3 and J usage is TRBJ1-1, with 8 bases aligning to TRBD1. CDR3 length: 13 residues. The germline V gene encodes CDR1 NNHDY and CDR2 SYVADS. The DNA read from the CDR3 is TGTGCCAGCAGGACAGCAGGGGGCCCA. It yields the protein CASRTAGGP. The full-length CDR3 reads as CASRTAGGPEVFF.

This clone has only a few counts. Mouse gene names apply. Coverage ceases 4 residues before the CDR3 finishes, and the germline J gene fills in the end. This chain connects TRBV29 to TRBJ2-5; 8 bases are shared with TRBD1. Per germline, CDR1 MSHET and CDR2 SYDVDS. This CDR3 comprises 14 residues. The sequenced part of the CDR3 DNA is TGTGCTAGCAGTCCACCGGGACAGGAAGAC. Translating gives CASSPPGQED. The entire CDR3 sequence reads CASSPPGQEDTQYF.

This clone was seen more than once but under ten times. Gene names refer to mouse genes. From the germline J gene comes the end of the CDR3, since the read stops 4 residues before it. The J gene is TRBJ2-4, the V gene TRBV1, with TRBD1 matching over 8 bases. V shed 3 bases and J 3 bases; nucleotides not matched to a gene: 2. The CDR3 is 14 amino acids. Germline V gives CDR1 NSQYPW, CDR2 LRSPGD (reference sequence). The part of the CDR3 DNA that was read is TGCACCTGCAGTGCCCACAGGGGGCAAAAC. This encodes CTCSAHRGQN. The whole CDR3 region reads CTCSAHRGQNTLYF. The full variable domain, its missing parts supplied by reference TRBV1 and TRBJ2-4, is VTLLEQNPRWRLVPRGQAVNLRCILKNSQYPWMSWYQQDLQKQLQWLFTLRSPGDKEVKSLPGADYLATRVTDTELRLQVANMSQGRTLYCTCSAHRGQNTLYFGAGTRLSVL.

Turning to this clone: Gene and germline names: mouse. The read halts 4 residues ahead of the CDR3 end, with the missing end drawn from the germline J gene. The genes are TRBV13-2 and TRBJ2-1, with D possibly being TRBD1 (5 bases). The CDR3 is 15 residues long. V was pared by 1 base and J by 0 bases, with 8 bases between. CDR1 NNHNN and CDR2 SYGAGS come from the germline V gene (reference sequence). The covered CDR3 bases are TGTGCCAGCGGTGATCGACAGACTAACTATGCT. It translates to CASGDRQTNYA. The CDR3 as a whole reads CASGDRQTNYAEQFF.

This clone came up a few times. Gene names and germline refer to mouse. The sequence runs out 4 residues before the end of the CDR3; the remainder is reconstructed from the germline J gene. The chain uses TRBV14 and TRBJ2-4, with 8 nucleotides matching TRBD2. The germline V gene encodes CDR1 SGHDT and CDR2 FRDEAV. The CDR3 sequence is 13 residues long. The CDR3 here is CASSWDWINTLYF. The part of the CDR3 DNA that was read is TGTGCCAGCAGTTGGGACTGGATAAAC.

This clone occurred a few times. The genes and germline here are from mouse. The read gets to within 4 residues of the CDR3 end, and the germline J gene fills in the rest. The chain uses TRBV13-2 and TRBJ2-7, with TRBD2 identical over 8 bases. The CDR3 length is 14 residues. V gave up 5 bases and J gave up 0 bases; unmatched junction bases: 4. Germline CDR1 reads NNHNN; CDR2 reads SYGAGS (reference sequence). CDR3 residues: CASGRLGSSYEQYF. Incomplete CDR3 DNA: TGTGCCAGCGGCCGACTGGGGAGCTCCTAT.

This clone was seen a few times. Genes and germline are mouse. The CDR3 region is CASSDLEGFSYEQYF. CDR3 DNA, as far as it was read: TGTGCCAGCAGTGATCTGGAGGGGTTCTCCTAT. V and J are TRBV13-1 and TRBJ2-7; weak D call: TRBD1 (5 bases). The read gets to within 4 residues of the CDR3 end, and the germline J gene fills in the rest. CDR1 and CDR2 (germline): NSHNY, SYGAGN. Trimming stripped 1 base from V and 0 bases from J, with 11 bases between. This CDR3 region has 15 residues.

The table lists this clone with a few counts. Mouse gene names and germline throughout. The DNA read from the CDR3 is TGCACCTGCAGTGCAGATGAAGGGGAAAACGCA. This sequence encodes CTCSADEGENA. The whole CDR3 protein is CTCSADEGENAEVFF. The chain uses TRBV1 and TRBJ1-1; D is perhaps TRBD1 (5 bases). Sequencing ends 4 residues short of the CDR3 end; the germline J gene provides the rest. The CDR3 covers 15 residues. Germline V gene data show CDR1 as NSQYPW and CDR2 as LRSPGD (reference sequence).

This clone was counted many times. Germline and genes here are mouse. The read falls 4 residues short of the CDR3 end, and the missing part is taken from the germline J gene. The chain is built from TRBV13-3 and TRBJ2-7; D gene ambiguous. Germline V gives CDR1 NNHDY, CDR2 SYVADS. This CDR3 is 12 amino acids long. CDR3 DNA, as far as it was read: TGTGCCAGCAGTGATCCCATTTAT. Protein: CASSDPIY. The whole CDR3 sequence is CASSDPIYEQYF.

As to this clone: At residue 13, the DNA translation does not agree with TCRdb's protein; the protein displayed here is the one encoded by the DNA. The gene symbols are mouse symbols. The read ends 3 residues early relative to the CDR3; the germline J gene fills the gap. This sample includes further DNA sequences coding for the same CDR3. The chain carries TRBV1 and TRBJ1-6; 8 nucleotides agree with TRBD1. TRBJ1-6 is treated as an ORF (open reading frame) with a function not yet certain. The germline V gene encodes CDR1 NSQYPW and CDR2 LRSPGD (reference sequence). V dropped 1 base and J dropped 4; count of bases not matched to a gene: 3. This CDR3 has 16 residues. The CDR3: CTCSAGTGGYNSPLYF. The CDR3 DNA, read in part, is TGCACCTGCAGTGCAGGTACAGGGGGTTATAATTCGCCC.

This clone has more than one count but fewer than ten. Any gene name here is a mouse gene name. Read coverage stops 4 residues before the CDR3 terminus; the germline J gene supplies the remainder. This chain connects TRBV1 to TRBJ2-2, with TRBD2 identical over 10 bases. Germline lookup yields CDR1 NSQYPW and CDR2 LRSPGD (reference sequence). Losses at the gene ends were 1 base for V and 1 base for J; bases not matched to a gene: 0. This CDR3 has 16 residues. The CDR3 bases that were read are TGCACCTGCAGTGCAGGGACTGGGGGAAACACCGGG. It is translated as CTCSAGTGGNTG. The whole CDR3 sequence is CTCSAGTGGNTGQLYF.

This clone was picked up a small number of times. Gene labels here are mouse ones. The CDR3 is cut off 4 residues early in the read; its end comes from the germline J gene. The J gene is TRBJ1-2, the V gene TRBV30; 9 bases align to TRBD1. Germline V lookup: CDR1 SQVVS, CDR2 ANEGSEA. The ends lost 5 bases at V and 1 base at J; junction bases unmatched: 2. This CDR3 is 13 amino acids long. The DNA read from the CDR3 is TGTAGTTCTTTGGACAGGGGAAACTCC. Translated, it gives CSSLDRGNS. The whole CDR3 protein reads CSSLDRGNSDYTF.

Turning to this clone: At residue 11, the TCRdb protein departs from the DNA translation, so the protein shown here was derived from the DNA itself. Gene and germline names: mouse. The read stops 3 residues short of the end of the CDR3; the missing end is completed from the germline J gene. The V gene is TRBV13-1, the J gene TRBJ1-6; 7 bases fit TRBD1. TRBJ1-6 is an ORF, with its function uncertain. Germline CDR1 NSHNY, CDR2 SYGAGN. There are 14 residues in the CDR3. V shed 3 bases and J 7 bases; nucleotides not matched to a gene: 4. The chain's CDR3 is CASSARDRNSPLYF. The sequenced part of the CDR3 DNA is TGTGCCAGCAGTGCCCGGGACAGAAATTCGCCC.

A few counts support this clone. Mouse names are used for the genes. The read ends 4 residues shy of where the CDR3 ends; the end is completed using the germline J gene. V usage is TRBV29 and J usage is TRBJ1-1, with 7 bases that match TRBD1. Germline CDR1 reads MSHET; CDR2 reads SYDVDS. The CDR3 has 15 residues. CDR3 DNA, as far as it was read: TGTGCTAGCAGTTTATCTGGCAGGGGGGTTACA. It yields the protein CASSLSGRGVT. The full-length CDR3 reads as CASSLSGRGVTEVFF.